These 5 T cell receptor beta chains were sequenced from one sample in a study of blood T cell repertoires in COVID-19. This table comes from immunoSEQ multiplex PCR, and its TCRdb copy is limited to in-frame clones, with some not included. Of 150,000 to 200,000 clones listed, under 80% are singletons. The sequenced material came from PBMCs or T cells enriched from blood (not recorded which). The receptors come from a woman between 50 and 59 years old with acute COVID-19.

The chain is built from TRBV14 and TRBJ2-5, with D maybe TRBD1 (5 bases). The CDR3 extends over 15 amino acids. Trimming removed 1 base from V and 5 bases from J, with 14 bases in between. The germline CDR1 and CDR2 sequences are SGHDN and FVKESK. Written as DNA, the CDR3 is TGTGCCAGCAGCCAAGTTGGCAGGGTCCCTGAGACCCAGTACTTC. Amino acids: CASSQVGRVPETQYF.

The chain joins TRBV7-2 to TRBJ1-2; possible D gene TRBD1, 6 bases. V was shortened by 0 bases and J by 7 bases, with 18 bases between the two germline ends. Germline loops: CDR1 SGHTA, CDR2 FQGNSA. This CDR3 spans 16 amino acids. The CDR3 loop reads CASSLALGARGSGYTF. CDR3 DNA: TGTGCCAGCAGCTTAGCGCTGGGGGCCAGAGGTAGTGGCTACACCTTC. The full variable domain, completed using reference TRBV7-2 and TRBJ1-2, is GAGVSQSPSNKVTEKGKDVELRCDPISGHTALYWYRQSLGQGLEFLIYFQGNSAPDKSGLPSDRFSAERTGGSVSTLTIQRTQQEDSAVYLCASSLALGARGSGYTFGSGTRLTVV.

The V and J genes are TRBV11-2 and TRBJ1-2, with a possible D match to TRBD1 (6 bases). V was shortened by 5 bases and J by 0 bases, with 16 bases between the two germline ends. CDR1 is SGHAT and CDR2 is FQNNGV in the germline V gene. CDR3 length: 16 amino acids. CDR3 sequence (DNA): TGTGCCAGCAGCCCCCACGGACAGTCAGCTAACTATGGCTACACCTTC. Amino acid sequence: CASSPHGQSANYGYTF. Drawing the rest from reference TRBV11-2 and TRBJ1-2, the complete variable domain is EAGVAQSPRYKIIEKRQSVAFWCNPISGHATLYWYQQILGQGPKLLIQFQNNGVVDDSQLPKDRFSAERLKGVDSTLKIQPAKLEDSAVYLCASSPHGQSANYGYTFGSGTRLTVV.

The gene calls are TRBV7-8 and TRBJ2-5, with D maybe TRBD1 (5 bases). CDR3 size: 16 residues. The germline gives CDR1 SGHVS, CDR2 FQNEAQ. The V end lost 5 bases, the J end lost 1 base, and 17 bases lay between the germline ends. The CDR3 spells CASSQRGRELQETQYF. The CDR3 DNA sequence: TGTGCCAGCAGCCAAAGGGGCAGGGAACTCCAAGAGACCCAGTACTTC. The full variable domain, in which reference TRBV7-8 and TRBJ2-5 provide the parts outside the CDR3, is GAGVSQSPRYKVAKRGQDVALRCDPISGHVSLFWYQQALGQGPEFLTYFQNEAQLDKSGLPSDRFFAERPEGSVSTLKIQRTQQEDSAVYLCASSQRGRELQETQYFGPGTRLLVL.

The J gene is TRBJ1-2, the V gene TRBV12-3 or TRBV12-4; D is perhaps TRBD1 (6 bases). CDR3 length equals 13 residues. The V end lost 5 bases, the J end lost 5 bases, and 12 bases lay between the germline ends. The CDR3 coding sequence is TGTGCCAGCAGTCCTACAGGGCAGTATGGCTACACCTTC. As protein: CASSPTGQYGYTF.